Listed here are 6 T cell receptor beta chains from one sample, sequenced in a study of blood T cell repertoires in COVID-19. Assay used: immunoSEQ multiplex PCR; TCRdb lists only in-frame clones, some missing. This table holds roughly 240,000 clones, roughly 85% found once. Sequencing was done on a sample of PBMCs or T cells enriched from blood (not recorded which). The receptors shown here come from a woman aged 50 to 60 with acute COVID-19.

V gene TRBV9 combines with J gene TRBJ1-1, with D unresolved. V was shortened by 0 bases and J by 3 bases, with 9 bases between the two germline ends. This CDR3 is 14 amino acids long. CDR1 SGDLS and CDR2 YYNGEE come from the germline V gene. The CDR3 DNA sequence: TGTGCCAGCAGCGTAGCCGGAGGTGACACTGAAGCTTTCTTT. Residues: CASSVAGGDTEAFF. Drawing the rest from reference TRBV9 and TRBJ1-1, the complete variable domain is DSGVTQTPKHLITATGQRVTLRCSPRSGDLSVYWYQQSLDQGLQFLIQYYNGEERAKGNILERFSAQQFPDLHSELNLSSLELGDSALYFCASSVAGGDTEAFFGQGTRLTVV.

CDR3 in DNA: TGTGCCAGCAGTTTCAGTGGGGGGGGTACCAAAAACATTCAGTACTTC. It translates to CASSFSGGGTKNIQYF. This chain connects TRBV27 to TRBJ2-4, with 7 bases aligning to TRBD2. J lost 2 bases, V lost 3 bases, and 7 bases had no gene match. This CDR3 region has 16 residues. Germline CDR1 and CDR2: MNHEY and SMNVEV (reference sequence).

The CDR3 reads CAWSTGTDNSPLHF. The DNA for the CDR3 is TGTGCCTGGAGCACCGGGACAGACAATTCACCCCTCCACTTT. The chain links TRBV30 to TRBJ1-6, with 7 bases matching TRBD1. The germline CDR1 and CDR2 sequences are GTSNPN and SVGIG (reference sequence). CDR3 length: 14 residues. V trimming: 3 bases; J trimming: 7 bases; junction bases outside the gene matches: 6.

This clone was found a few times. The chain carries TRBV5-4 and TRBJ2-3; D not resolved. V was pared by 2 bases and J by 2 bases, with 9 bases between. Germline V gene data show CDR1 as SGHNT and CDR2 as YYREEE (reference sequence). The CDR3 runs to 14 residues. The CDR3 sequence is CASSLVGSTDTQYF. CDR3 bases: TGTGCCAGCAGCTTAGTTGGCTCCACAGATACGCAGTATTTT. The full variable domain, in which reference TRBV5-4 and TRBJ2-3 provide the parts outside the CDR3, is ETGVTQSPTHLIKTRGQQVTLRCSSQSGHNTVSWYQQALGQGPQFIFQYYREEENGRGNFPPRFSGLQFPNYSSELNVNALELDDSALYLCASSLVGSTDTQYFGPGTRLTVL.

This clone was found many times. The chain links TRBV4-1 to TRBJ2-5; tentative D call: TRBD1 (6 bases). Trimming stripped 4 bases from V and 4 bases from J, with 16 bases between. The germline CDR1 and CDR2 sequences are MGHRA and YSYEKL. The CDR3 is 15 amino acids. CDR3 residues: CASSRRTVLGETQYF. CDR3 sequence (DNA): TGCGCCAGCAGCCGACGGACAGTTTTGGGAGAGACCCAGTACTTC.

V and J are TRBV3-1 (or the pseudogene TRBV3-2) and TRBJ1-4; D perhaps matches TRBD1 (5 bases). This CDR3 comprises 15 residues. Per germline, CDR1 LGHDT and CDR2 YNNKEL (reference sequence). Trimming stripped 1 base from V and 3 bases from J, with 9 bases between. The CDR3 spells CASSQVRGPNEKLFF. DNA for the CDR3: TGTGCCAGCAGCCAAGTAAGGGGTCCTAATGAAAAACTGTTTTTT.